This T cell receptor beta chain is drawn from a study of CD8+ T cells in alopecia areata. Trimming stripped 2 bases from V and 4 bases from J, with 8 bases between. The length of the CDR3 is 12 residues. The germline CDR1 and CDR2 sequences are SQVTM and ANQGSEA. Findings and limits, study-wide: In patients, TCRs were shared less clearly than in mice, and HLA may possibly be involved. Scalp sequencing also captures normal skin's resident alphabeta T cells.

Lesional scalp tissue (obtained by punch biopsy) and peripheral blood were collected from alopecia areata patients. Extracted RNA was reverse transcribed into cDNA, the sequencing template. Assay: immunoSEQ multiplex PCR; the TCRdb copy retains only in-frame clones and omits some. Of around 120,000 clones listed, around 48% are singletons. With regard to this clone: Its cognate antigen is unknown. The sample holds other DNA sequences that translate to the same CDR3.

V and J are TRBV29-1 and TRBJ1-1, with a weak D call TRBD1 (6 bases). The specimen sequenced was NKG2D-low CD8+ T cells sorted from blood. The receptor was isolated from a human donor with alopecia areata. CDR3 DNA: TGCAGCGTTGAAACAGGGAGCACTGAAGCTTTCTTT. It specifies CSVETGSTEAFF.